This TCR beta chain was identified during a study of cytomegalovirus exposure and HLA in healthy donors. Study-wide points: In an earlier analysis, productive rearrangement rates for most beta V segments clustered near 87% or 30%. A list of 150 or so TCR beta chains associated with cytomegalovirus was given.

The CDR3 is 19 residues long. V lost 0 bases, J lost 3 bases, and 23 bases lay in between. In germline, CDR1 is MNHEY, CDR2 SMNVEV (reference sequence). PCR used 60 Vbeta primers and 13 Jbeta primers. Some clones are missing from TCRdb's copy, which holds only in-frame ones; the method was immunoSEQ multiplex PCR. The specimen's table records about 39,000 clones. Comment on this clone: The antigen is undetermined.

Sequenced input: PBMCs. The receptor's source is a woman in her twenties or thirties in good health and CMV-seropositive. The gene calls are TRBV27 and TRBJ1-1, with TRBD1 as a possible D gene (6 bases). The CDR3 is CASSLSFIRSGEGDTEAFF. The CDR3, as DNA: TGTGCCAGCAGTTTATCGTTTATCAGGTCAGGAGAGGGGGACACTGAAGCTTTCTTT.